The 27 T cell receptor beta chains below all came from one sample that was sequenced in a study of beta chain features in type 1 diabetes (dated by TCRdb to the late 2010s). The full study reports these points: In all four CD4+ subsets, TCRB CDR3 length was moderately but significantly shorter in type 1 diabetes patients.

Antigens for these TCRs are unknown. Libraries were constructed by the immunoSEQ multiplex PCR assay. All of the isolated RNA was reverse transcribed with the High Capacity cDNA Reverse Transcription Kit, so expressed TCRB transcripts were sequenced. TCRdb retrieved this table from immuneACCESS and kept in-frame rearrangements only. Not all clones are present; in checked studies, unresolved V genes account for under half, and no reason is known for the remainder. The sample table records 140,000 to 150,000 clones; approximately 13% of these occur just once. About 1.3% of the sample is held by the ten biggest clonotypes. Sample: central memory CD4+ T cells from blood. Source of these receptors: a man between 18 and 35 years old with type 1 diabetes.

The J gene is TRBJ2-7, the V gene TRBV6-1; no firm D call. The germline V and J ends were trimmed by 7 bases and 2 bases, with 6 bases remaining between them. Germline values: CDR1 MNHNS, CDR2 SASEGT. The CDR3 runs 11 residues. This chain's CDR3 is CASKSAYEQYF. The CDR3 DNA sequence: TGTGCCAGCAAGAGTGCCTACGAGCAGTACTTC.

As regards this clone: An end of the junction differs from the germline gene, which may be a read error. V is TRBV7-7 and J is TRBJ2-2; 9 nucleotides match TRBD1. In germline, CDR1 is SSHAT, CDR2 FNYEAQ (reference sequence). CDR3 length equals 16 residues. CDR3 in amino acids: CASSLHRGQGTGELFF. CDR3 DNA: TGTGCTAGCAGCCTTCACAGGGGGCAGGGCACCGGGGAGCTGTTTTTT. The full variable domain, its missing parts supplied by reference TRBV7-7 and TRBJ2-2, is GAGVSQSPRYKVTKRGQDVTLRCDPISSHATLYWYQQALGQGPEFLTYFNYEAQPDKSGLPSDRFSAERPEGSISTLTIQRTEQRDSAMYRCASSLHRGQGTGELFFGEGSRLTVL.

V and J are TRBV7-2 and TRBJ1-6; no definite D call. V was shortened by 5 bases and J by 8 bases, with 10 bases between the two germline ends. Germline V gene lookup returns CDR1 SGHTA and CDR2 FQGNSA. The CDR3 consists of 13 residues. The CDR3 DNA follows: TGTGCCAGCAGCCAACAACGGGATTCACCCCTCCACTTT. Residues: CASSQQRDSPLHF.

The J gene is TRBJ1-6, the V gene TRBV30; possibly TRBD1 for D (5 bases). Germline assignment: CDR1 GTSNPN and CDR2 SVGIG (reference sequence). The V and J ends lost 0 bases and 4 bases respectively, with 10 bases between them. This CDR3 is 15 amino acids long. CDR3 sequence: CAWSVKGLYNSPLHF. DNA for the CDR3: TGTGCCTGGAGTGTGAAGGGGCTGTATAATTCACCCCTCCACTTT.

This clone has a handful of counts. The chain is built from TRBV6-1 and TRBJ2-5; TRBD2 might be the D (5 bases). CDR1 MNHNS and CDR2 SASEGT come from the germline V gene. Trimming removed 7 bases at V and 5 bases at J, with 11 bases between. The CDR3 spans 12 residues. CDR3 sequence (DNA): TGTGCCAGCATGGGCCCGGGGGAGACCCAGTACTTC. Translation: CASMGPGETQYF.

This clone was picked up a small number of times. This sequence joins TRBV5-1 and TRBJ2-1; 8 bases line up with TRBD2. Germline CDR1 reads SGHRS; CDR2 reads YFSETQ. V gave up 3 bases and J gave up 3 bases; unmatched junction bases: 2. This CDR3 contains 14 residues. CDR3 sequence: CASSSGTSYNEQFF. The CDR3, as DNA: TGCGCCAGCAGCTCCGGGACTAGCTACAATGAGCAGTTCTTC.

This clone was seen ten or more times. The V gene is TRBV6-1, the J gene TRBJ2-1; D is unresolved. The CDR3 sequence is 14 residues long. The germline CDR1 and CDR2 sequences are MNHNS and SASEGT. Deletions cut 4 bases from V and 9 bases from J, with 16 bases between. The DNA of the CDR3 is TGTGCCAGCAGTGTACAGAACTCAATTGCTGAGCAGTTCTTC. Translating it yields CASSVQNSIAEQFF.

This clone came up many times. CDR3 sequence: CASSQSVPSPPQETQYF. The CDR3, as DNA: TGCGCCAGCAGTCAATCGGTCCCTAGTCCCCCCCAAGAGACCCAGTACTTC. The J gene is TRBJ2-5, the V gene TRBV23-1, with D uncertain. TRBV23-1 is known as an ORF, though its function is uncertain. This CDR3 comprises 17 residues. The V end was cut by 0 bases, the J end by 1 base, with 15 bases between.

This chain connects TRBV2 to TRBJ1-2; possible D gene TRBD1, 6 bases. This CDR3 has 15 amino acids. Per the germline V gene, CDR1 is SNHLY and CDR2 is FYNNEI. V gave up 5 bases and J gave up 0 bases, with 13 bases separating them. The CDR3 spells CASSIGQPTNYGYTF. The CDR3 DNA reads as TGTGCCAGCAGTATAGGACAGCCGACTAACTATGGCTACACCTTC.

V is TRBV5-6 and J is TRBJ2-3; D uncertain. Per the germline V gene, CDR1 is SGHDT and CDR2 is YYEEEE. The CDR3 spans 15 residues. V shed 1 base and J shed 3 bases, with 12 bases lying between them. The CDR3 loop is CASSLWAVGTDTQYF. The CDR3 nucleotides are TGTGCCAGCAGCTTGTGGGCGGTTGGGACAGATACGCAGTATTTT.

The chain joins TRBV4-1 to TRBJ2-5; a weak D match, TRBD2 (5 bases). There are 14 residues in the CDR3. Germline CDR1 reads MGHRA; CDR2 reads YSYEKL. Between the trimmed V and J ends, which lost 0 bases and 3 bases, there was a span of 8 bases. This CDR3 reads CASSQDWREETQYF. The DNA for the CDR3 is TGCGCCAGCAGCCAAGATTGGCGGGAAGAGACCCAGTACTTC.

The chain combines TRBV5-6 with TRBJ1-6; D is ambiguous. Germline loops: CDR1 SGHDT, CDR2 YYEEEE. This CDR3 spans 14 amino acids. Trimming removed 0 bases at V and 7 bases at J, with 8 bases between. The CDR3 reads CASSLGHGNSPLHF. The CDR3 DNA reads TGTGCCAGCAGCTTGGGCCACGGAAATTCACCCCTCCACTTT.

The chain couples TRBV6-6 to TRBJ2-7; possible D gene TRBD1, 6 bases. V lost 7 bases, J lost 2 bases, and 12 bases lay in between. Germline V gene sequence: CDR1 MNHNY, CDR2 SVGAGI (reference sequence). This CDR3 comprises 13 residues. CDR3 nucleotide sequence: TGTGCCAGCACACGGGACATCCCCTACGAGCAGTACTTC. Its protein is CASTRDIPYEQYF.

The genes are TRBV6-1 and TRBJ1-5, with D uncertain. There are 14 residues in the CDR3. The germline CDR1 and CDR2 sequences are MNHNS and SASEGT. Trimming pared 7 bases from V and 3 bases from J, leaving 13 bases between. Here the CDR3 DNA reads TGTGCCAGCAAGGGCGGACGGAACAATCAGCCCCAGCATTTT. Protein sequence: CASKGGRNNQPQHF.

The rearrangement uses TRBV30 and TRBJ1-5; the D is unclear. Germline V lookup: CDR1 GTSNPN, CDR2 SVGIG (reference sequence). The CDR3 covers 18 residues. Deletions cut 2 bases from V and 8 bases from J, with 28 bases between. The CDR3: CAWSFWRAGVSTNEPQHF. The CDR3 DNA is TGTGCCTGGAGTTTCTGGCGGGCGGGAGTTTCCACTAATGAGCCCCAGCATTTT.

In its sample, this clone was seen a few times. Additional DNA sequences in this sample encode the identical CDR3. The chain uses TRBV7-9 and TRBJ2-2; D is possibly TRBD2 (5 bases). The length of the CDR3 is 14 residues. Deletions cut 3 bases from V and 1 base from J, with 6 bases between. Germline lookup yields CDR1 SEHNR and CDR2 FQNEAQ (reference sequence). CDR3 sequence: CASSLAGNTGELFF. CDR3 in DNA: TGTGCCAGCAGCTTGGCGGGGAACACCGGGGAGCTGTTTTTT. The complete variable domain, with remaining parts taken from reference TRBV7-9 and TRBJ2-2, reads DTGVSQNPRHKITKRGQNVTFRCDPISEHNRLYWYRQTLGQGPEFLTYFQNEAQLEKSRLLSDRFSAERPKGSFSTLEIQRTEQGDSAMYLCASSLAGNTGELFFGEGSRLTVL.

This clone was observed at least ten times. Other DNA sequences within the sample encode an identical CDR3. The chain has TRBV30 and TRBJ2-2; TRBD2 might be the D (6 bases). V was trimmed by 0 bases and J by 5 bases, leaving 10 bases between them. Germline CDR1 reads GTSNPN; CDR2 reads SVGIG (reference sequence). This CDR3 has 14 amino acids. CDR3 sequence: CAWSVRGGTGELFF. Written as DNA, the CDR3 is TGTGCCTGGAGTGTACGTGGGGGGACCGGGGAGCTGTTTTTT.

This clone has only a few counts. The rearrangement links TRBV19 to TRBJ1-2; a weak D match, TRBD1 (6 bases). V was trimmed by 1 base and J by 6 bases, leaving 12 bases between them. CDR3 size: 14 residues. The germline V gene encodes CDR1 LNHDA and CDR2 SQIVND (reference sequence). DNA for the CDR3: TGTGCCAGTAGTATAGGATCAGGGGTCCATGGCTACACCTTC. Amino acid sequence: CASSIGSGVHGYTF.

This clone was seen a few times. V usage is TRBV7-2 and J usage is TRBJ1-5; TRBD1 matches 8 bases. Trimming at V came to 3 bases and at J to 5 bases, leaving 12 bases not matched to a gene. Looked up from germline, CDR1 is SGHTA and CDR2 is FQGNSA. This CDR3 is built from 17 residues. The CDR3 reads CASSFAGGDRGDQPQHF. The CDR3 DNA is TGTGCCAGCAGCTTTGCAGGCGGCGACAGGGGAGATCAGCCCCAGCATTTT.

A few counts support this clone. The chain couples TRBV5-1 to TRBJ2-5; TRBD2 matches at 14 bases. V trimming: 4 bases; J trimming: 5 bases; junction bases outside the gene matches: 7. This CDR3 spans 16 amino acids. CDR1 SGHRS and CDR2 YFSETQ come from the germline V gene. CDR3 residues: CASSRGLAGAGETQYF. CDR3 bases: TGCGCCAGCAGCCGGGGACTAGCGGGGGCCGGGGAGACCCAGTACTTC.

This clone has only a few counts. The rearrangement uses TRBV20-1 and TRBJ2-1; D may be TRBD1 or TRBD2 (7 bases each). Germline assignment: CDR1 DFQATT and CDR2 SNEGSKA (reference sequence). The CDR3 consists of 11 residues. This CDR3 reads CSPDRAGEQFF. The CDR3, as DNA: TGCAGCCCAGACAGGGCGGGAGAACAGTTCTTC.

This chain uses TRBV6-5 with TRBJ2-1, with TRBD1 as a possible D gene (5 bases). This CDR3 comprises 13 residues. With 8 bases removed from V and 4 bases from J, the gap between germline ends came to 12 bases. The V gene's germline CDR1 is MNHEY and CDR2 SVGAGI. CDR3: CASGKTVYNEQFF. The CDR3 DNA is TGTGCCAGCGGCAAGACAGTGTACAATGAGCAGTTCTTC.

This clone was counted only a few times. One end of the junction does not line up with germline, which may come from a read error. The rearrangement joins TRBV2 to TRBJ1-2; TRBD1 might be the D (6 bases). The V gene's germline CDR1 is SNHLY and CDR2 FYNNEI. The CDR3 is 14 amino acids. This CDR3 reads CASREVTGISGYTF. CDR3 coding DNA: TGTGCCAGCAGGGAAGTTACAGGGATCTCTGGCTACACCTTC. The variable domain in full, with the rest retrieved from reference TRBV2 and TRBJ1-2, is EPEVTQTPSHQVTQMGQEVILRCVPISNHLYFYWYRQILGQKVEFLVSFYNNEISEKSEIFDDQFSVERPDGSNFTLKIRSTKLEDSAMYFCASREVTGISGYTFGSGTRLTVV.

The chain links TRBV10-3 to TRBJ2-2; 8 bases fit TRBD1. Looked up from germline, CDR1 is ENHRY and CDR2 is SYGVKD. V shed 6 bases and J 6 bases; nucleotides not matched to a gene: 6. This CDR3 spans 14 amino acids. This CDR3 is CAIRATGDAGELFF. The CDR3 DNA sequence: TGTGCCATCAGGGCGACAGGGGATGCCGGGGAGCTGTTTTTT.

In this sample, this clone turned up many times. This chain links TRBV30 with TRBJ2-5; D is undetermined. Germline lookup yields CDR1 GTSNPN and CDR2 SVGIG (reference sequence). CDR3 length: 12 residues. Deletions cut 0 bases from V and 2 bases from J, with 4 bases between. The CDR3 here is CAWSVSQETQYF. The CDR3 DNA reads TGTGCCTGGAGTGTGTCTCAAGAGACCCAGTACTTC.

This clone was observed a handful of times. The chain uses TRBV19 and TRBJ2-4; tentatively, D is TRBD2 (6 bases). The germline gives CDR1 LNHDA, CDR2 SQIVND (reference sequence). CDR3 length: 15 residues. V shed 3 bases and J shed 3 bases, with 12 bases lying between them. In nucleotides, the CDR3 is TGTGCCAGTAGTATCAATTGGGGAGGCAAAAACATTCAGTACTTC. It yields the protein CASSINWGGKNIQYF.

The chain is built from TRBV19 and TRBJ2-5; D is uncertain. This CDR3 has 14 residues. Trimming cost V 1 base and J 2 bases, with 8 bases left between them. The germline V gene encodes CDR1 LNHDA and CDR2 SQIVND (reference sequence). The CDR3: CASSIGGNQETQYF. DNA of the CDR3: TGTGCCAGTAGTATAGGGGGAAATCAAGAGACCCAGTACTTC.